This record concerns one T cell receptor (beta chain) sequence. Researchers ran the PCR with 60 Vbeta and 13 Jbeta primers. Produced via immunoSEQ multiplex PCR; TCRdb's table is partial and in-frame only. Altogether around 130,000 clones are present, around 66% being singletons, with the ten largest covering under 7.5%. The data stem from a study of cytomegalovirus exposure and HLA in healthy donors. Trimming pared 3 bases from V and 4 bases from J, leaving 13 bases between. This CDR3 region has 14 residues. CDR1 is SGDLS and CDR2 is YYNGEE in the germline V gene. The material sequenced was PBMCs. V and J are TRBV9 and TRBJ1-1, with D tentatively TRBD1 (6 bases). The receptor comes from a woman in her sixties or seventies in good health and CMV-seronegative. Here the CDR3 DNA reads TGTGCCAGCAGCGCCGAAACAGGGACCACTGAAGCTTTCTTT. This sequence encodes CASSAETGTTEAFF.